This entry lists 32 T cell receptor beta chains sequenced from one sample in a study of cytomegalovirus exposure and HLA in healthy donors. Amplification used 60 Vbeta primers and 13 Jbeta primers. Profiling relied on immunoSEQ multiplex PCR, and the TCRdb table lists in-frame clones only, not all of them. The sample lists about 150,000 clones, about 68% occurring once. What was sequenced was PBMCs. The receptors were sampled from a man younger than 45 in good health and CMV-seronegative.

The chain has TRBV6-5 and TRBJ2-5; weak D call: TRBD1 (6 bases). The ends were cut back, 5 bases at V and 2 bases at J, with 15 bases in the middle. This CDR3 spans 15 amino acids. Germline V lookup: CDR1 MNHEY, CDR2 SVGAGI. In DNA, the CDR3 is TGTGCCAGCAGTCCAATCGGGACAACTCAAGAGACCCAGTACTTC. It is translated as CASSPIGTTQETQYF.

Here the CDR3 DNA reads TGCGCCAGCAGCTTGGCGGGAGCAGGGCCCCAGCATTTT. Its translation: CASSLAGAGPQHF. The rearrangement links TRBV5-1 to TRBJ1-5; D gene ambiguous. The CDR3 contains 13 residues. Trimming removed 0 bases at V and 9 bases at J, with 10 bases between. Germline assignment: CDR1 SGHRS and CDR2 YFSETQ.

The J gene is TRBJ1-5, the V gene TRBV6-5; D is possibly TRBD1 (6 bases). V lost 6 bases and J lost 1, with 13 bases in between. This CDR3 is 15 amino acids long. CDR1 is MNHEY and CDR2 is SVGAGI in the germline V gene. The CDR3 region is CASSRSGASNQPQHF. CDR3 nucleotides: TGTGCCAGCAGCCGGTCAGGGGCGAGCAATCAGCCCCAGCATTTT.

This clone has more than one count but fewer than ten. V gene TRBV6-6 combines with J gene TRBJ1-2, with 8 positions matching TRBD1. The CDR3 sequence is 15 residues long. The junction had 7 bases not matched to a gene; V was cut back by 7 bases and J by 0 bases. The V gene's germline CDR1 is MNHNY and CDR2 SVGAGI (reference sequence). The CDR3 is CASIPDRAANYGYTF. The DNA for the CDR3 is TGTGCCAGCATTCCGGACAGGGCCGCTAACTATGGCTACACCTTC.

The chain joins TRBV6-8 to TRBJ2-3; D gene ambiguous. CDR1 and CDR2 from the germline V gene are MNHGY and SAAAGT. Trimming left V 2 bases short and J 2 bases short, with 5 bases between. The CDR3 loop spans 13 amino acids. CDR3 nucleotides: TGTGCCAGCAGTTACAACAACACAGATACGCAGTATTTT. The encoded protein is CASSYNNTDTQYF.

This clone was counted a few times. The CDR3 sequence: CASSQLSGEQYF. The CDR3 bases are TGTGCCAGCAGCCAACTAAGTGGCGAGCAGTACTTC. The chain carries TRBV14 and TRBJ2-7; no definite D call. This CDR3 region has 12 residues. V was pared by 2 bases and J by 6 bases, with 8 bases between. The germline gives CDR1 SGHDN, CDR2 FVKESK.

The chain is built from TRBV29-1 and TRBJ1-4; TRBD1 matches at 7 bases. V was pared by 6 bases and J by 3 bases, with 4 bases of the junction left unmatched. Germline V gives CDR1 SQVTM, CDR2 ANQGSEA. The CDR3 length is 13 residues. The CDR3 sequence is CSVWTGPNEKLFF. CDR3 nucleotides: TGCAGCGTATGGACAGGACCTAATGAAAAACTGTTTTTT.

The chain is built from TRBV27 and TRBJ2-1, with D perhaps matching TRBD2 (6 bases). This CDR3 region has 14 residues. Germline V gene lookup returns CDR1 MNHEY and CDR2 SMNVEV (reference sequence). V was pared by 6 bases and J by 3 bases, with 12 bases between. The CDR3 sequence: CASRSTGGYNEQFF. The CDR3 coding sequence is TGTGCCAGCAGGTCCACCGGGGGCTACAATGAGCAGTTCTTC.

This chain links TRBV27 with TRBJ2-6; 7 nucleotides align to TRBD1. CDR3 size: 14 residues. The germline V gene has CDR1 MNHEY and CDR2 SMNVEV (reference sequence). V shed 8 bases, J shed 3 bases, and the junction held 4 bases outside the gene matches. CDR3 sequence (DNA): TGTGCCAGCGCCCAGGGGGTTGGGGCCAACGTCCTGACTTTC. This translates into CASAQGVGANVLTF.

This clone was seen only a few times. This sequence joins TRBV27 and TRBJ2-1; 7 bases map to TRBD2. V gave up 8 bases and J gave up 8 bases; unmatched junction bases: 9. CDR3 length: 13 residues. CDR1 MNHEY and CDR2 SMNVEV come from the germline V gene (reference sequence). Here the CDR3 reads CASSVGSGDEQFF. The DNA of the CDR3 is TGTGCCAGCTCTGTGGGGAGCGGGGATGAGCAGTTCTTC.

The CDR3 DNA reads TGTGCCAGCAGCCCACCGGAGAAGGTCAATGAGCAGTTCTTC. Protein sequence: CASSPPEKVNEQFF. The chain couples TRBV7-9 to TRBJ2-1; no definite D call. V was shortened by 5 bases and J by 6 bases, with 14 bases between the two germline ends. Germline CDR1 SEHNR, CDR2 FQNEAQ (reference sequence). This CDR3 contains 14 residues.

The rearrangement joins TRBV6-5 to TRBJ2-3; TRBD1 aligns across 7 bases. The germline V gene has CDR1 MNHEY and CDR2 SVGAGI. V shed 5 bases and J 4 bases; nucleotides not matched to a gene: 9. The CDR3 spans 15 residues. CDR3 DNA sequence: TGTGCCAGCAGTCGGTCCCAGGGGGTCGCAGATACGCAGTATTTT. Its protein product is CASSRSQGVADTQYF.

The chain uses TRBV30 and TRBJ2-2; tentatively, D is TRBD2 (6 bases). The CDR3 has 14 amino acids. CDR1 is GTSNPN and CDR2 is SVGIG in the germline V gene (reference sequence). Trimming cost V 3 bases and J 4 bases, with 12 bases left between them. The CDR3 bases are TGTGCCTGGAGGCAGGGACTTAGCACCGGGGAGCTGTTTTTT. This encodes CAWRQGLSTGELFF.

The chain is built from TRBV14 and TRBJ2-7; TRBD2 might be the D (7 bases). CDR3 size: 15 residues. CDR1 and CDR2 from the germline V gene are SGHDN and FVKESK. V dropped 5 bases and J dropped 4 bases, with 18 bases sitting between them. The CDR3 loop reads CASSALGGPRYEQYF. The CDR3 region has the DNA TGTGCCAGCAGCGCTTTGGGGGGGCCTAGGTACGAGCAGTACTTC. Drawing the rest from reference TRBV14 and TRBJ2-7, the complete variable domain is EAGVTQFPSHSVIEKGQTVTLRCDPISGHDNLYWYRRVMGKEIKFLLHFVKESKQDESGMPNNRFLAERTGGTYSTLKVQPAELEDSGVYFCASSALGGPRYEQYFGPGTRLTVT.

The V and J genes are TRBV7-9 and TRBJ1-4; D might be TRBD1 (5 bases). Germline V gene lookup returns CDR1 SEHNR and CDR2 FQNEAQ (reference sequence). Trimming took 3 bases from V and 10 from J, leaving 9 bases between them. The CDR3 contains 12 residues. Written as DNA, the CDR3 is TGTGCCAGCAGCTTTCCGGGGGGAAAACTGTTTTTT. Its protein is CASSFPGGKLFF.

The V gene is TRBV5-4, the J gene TRBJ2-7; TRBD1 matches at 7 bases. J lost 5 bases, V lost 4 bases, and 9 bases had no gene match. The CDR3 runs to 14 residues. Germline CDR1 SGHNT, CDR2 YYREEE (reference sequence). The CDR3 loop reads CASSPKGAVDEQYF. CDR3 DNA sequence: TGTGCCAGCAGCCCGAAGGGGGCTGTCGACGAGCAGTACTTC.

This chain uses TRBV2 with TRBJ2-5, with TRBD2 matching 12 bases. The V and J ends lost 5 bases and 5 bases, in that order; junction bases with no gene match: 6. This CDR3 comprises 15 residues. From germline, CDR1 is SNHLY and CDR2 FYNNEI. CDR3: CASSSSGGGYETQYF. CDR3 sequence (DNA): TGTGCCAGCAGTTCTAGCGGGGGGGGCTATGAGACCCAGTACTTC. The variable domain in full, with the rest retrieved from reference TRBV2 and TRBJ2-5, is EPEVTQTPSHQVTQMGQEVILRCVPISNHLYFYWYRQILGQKVEFLVSFYNNEISEKSEIFDDQFSVERPDGSNFTLKIRSTKLEDSAMYFCASSSSGGGYETQYFGPGTRLLVL.

The chain links TRBV5-4 to TRBJ2-2; perhaps TRBD1 as D (5 bases). The CDR3 sequence is 16 residues long. The V and J ends lost 0 bases and 0 bases respectively, with 9 bases between them. Looked up from germline, CDR1 is SGHNT and CDR2 is YYREEE (reference sequence). The CDR3, as DNA: TGTGCCAGCAGCTTGGAGTGGGGCGCGAACACCGGGGAGCTGTTTTTT. Translating it yields CASSLEWGANTGELFF. The full variable domain, rest sourced from reference TRBV5-4 and TRBJ2-2, is ETGVTQSPTHLIKTRGQQVTLRCSSQSGHNTVSWYQQALGQGPQFIFQYYREEENGRGNFPPRFSGLQFPNYSSELNVNALELDDSALYLCASSLEWGANTGELFFGEGSRLTVL.

This chain links TRBV28 with TRBJ2-3; TRBD2 agrees at 9 bases. Germline CDR1 and CDR2: MDHEN and SYDVKM. V dropped 6 bases and J dropped 8; count of bases not matched to a gene: 9. The CDR3 is made up of 14 amino acids. The CDR3 sequence: CASSPSGMQSTQYF. DNA for the CDR3: TGTGCCAGCAGCCCTAGCGGGATGCAGAGTACGCAGTATTTT.

V and J are TRBV7-2 and TRBJ2-1; tentatively, D is TRBD1 (6 bases). The germline CDR1 and CDR2 sequences are SGHTA and FQGNSA. Trimming took 5 bases from V and 3 from J, leaving 8 bases between them. CDR3 length: 13 amino acids. The CDR3 nucleotides are TGTGCCAGCAGCCCCAGGGGCTACAATGAGCAGTTCTTC. Translation gives CASSPRGYNEQFF.

The J gene is TRBJ2-2, the V gene TRBV15; D remains ambiguous. CDR1 is LNHNV and CDR2 is YYDKDF in the germline V gene (reference sequence). V was shortened by 0 bases and J by 6 bases, with 14 bases between the two germline ends. CDR3 length equals 16 residues. CDR3 DNA: TGTGCCACCAGCAGAGATTTGGTGTCCGGTGCCGGGGAGCTGTTTTTT. Amino acids: CATSRDLVSGAGELFF.

The chain combines TRBV4-2 with TRBJ2-5; 11 bases map to TRBD1. Germline trimming cut 3 bases from V and 2 bases from J; bases unmatched to any gene: 2. The CDR3 is 15 residues long. CDR1 LGHNA and CDR2 YNFKEQ come from the germline V gene. Here the CDR3 DNA reads TGTGCCAGCAGCCAGCGGGACAGGGGGCAAGAGACCCAGTACTTC. Its translation: CASSQRDRGQETQYF.

The chain links TRBV6-1 to TRBJ2-7; weak D call: TRBD2 (6 bases). Germline V lookup: CDR1 MNHNS, CDR2 SASEGT. This CDR3 region has 15 residues. V lost 3 bases and J lost 4, with 16 bases in between. CDR3 loop: CASSDLTSGEYEQYF. The CDR3 nucleotides read TGTGCCAGCAGTGACCTGACTTCGGGGGAATACGAGCAGTACTTC.

This chain connects TRBV6-6 to TRBJ1-4; TRBD1 matches at 9 bases. Germline CDR1 reads MNHNY; CDR2 reads SVGAGI (reference sequence). The CDR3 loop spans 15 amino acids. J gave up 8 bases and V 2 bases, and 6 bases lay outside the gene matches. CDR3 coding DNA: TGTGCCAGCAGTTACGTGGACAGGGGACGAGAAAAACTGTTTTTT. Translating gives CASSYVDRGREKLFF.

This sequence joins TRBV29-1 and TRBJ2-2; D is possibly TRBD1 (6 bases). The CDR3 covers 13 residues. The germline CDR1 and CDR2 sequences are SQVTM and ANQGSEA. Deletions cut 7 bases from V and 7 bases from J, with 16 bases between. The chain's CDR3 is CSGTGFGGGELFF. CDR3 nucleotide sequence: TGCAGCGGAACAGGGTTTGGGGGCGGGGAGCTGTTTTTT.

CDR3 protein: CASSLGTAGLSTDTQYF. CDR3 DNA: TGTGCCAGCAGCTTGGGTACGGCAGGGCTTAGCACAGATACGCAGTATTTT. V gene TRBV5-6 combines with J gene TRBJ2-3; TRBD1 might be the D (5 bases). Germline lookup yields CDR1 SGHDT and CDR2 YYEEEE. V was pared by 0 bases and J by 0 bases, with 14 bases between. There are 17 residues in the CDR3. Full variable domain (missing parts from reference TRBV5-6 and TRBJ2-3): DAGVTQSPTHLIKTRGQQVTLRCSPKSGHDTVSWYQQALGQGPQFIFQYYEEEERQRGNFPDRFSGHQFPNYSSELNVNALLLGDSALYLCASSLGTAGLSTDTQYFGPGTRLTVL.

The CDR3, as DNA: TGTGCCAGCAGCCCGAGCCGGGACAACCAAGAGACCCAGTACTTC. It specifies CASSPSRDNQETQYF. The chain has TRBV4-2 and TRBJ2-5, with D possibly TRBD1 on 6 matching bases. Trimming shortened V by 4 bases and J by 0 bases, and 12 bases separated the two germline ends. CDR1 LGHNA and CDR2 YNFKEQ come from the germline V gene. The CDR3 runs to 15 residues.

This clone counts as medium-sized. The chain links TRBV15 to TRBJ2-6, with D perhaps matching TRBD1 (5 bases). Germline loops: CDR1 LNHNV, CDR2 YYDKDF (reference sequence). The CDR3 contains 15 residues. The V gene lost 3 bases and the J gene lost 0 bases, with 6 bases spanning the gap. The CDR3 bases are TGTGCCACCAGCAGCGACAGCTCTGGGGCCAACGTCCTGACTTTC. Encoded protein: CATSSDSSGANVLTF. Using reference TRBV15 and TRBJ2-6 for the parts outside the CDR3, the full variable domain is DAMVIQNPRYQVTQFGKPVTLSCSQTLNHNVMYWYQQKSSQAPKLLFHYYDKDFNNEADTPDNFQSRRPNTSFCFLDIRSPGLGDTAMYLCATSSDSSGANVLTFGAGSRLTVL.

This rearrangement joins TRBV28 to TRBJ1-5; tentatively, D is TRBD1 (5 bases). V lost 2 bases, J lost 5 bases, and 10 bases lay in between. Germline CDR1 is MDHEN and CDR2 is SYDVKM. The length of the CDR3 is 14 residues. CDR3 amino acids: CASSLGGFDQPQHF. For the CDR3, the DNA is TGTGCCAGCAGTTTAGGGGGGTTCGATCAGCCCCAGCATTTT.

For this clone: Sequence at one end of the junction differs from germline and may be a read error. This CDR3 is CSSSFGQGRDSPLHF. The CDR3 nucleotides are TGTTCCAGCAGCTTCGGACAGGGGCGCGATTCACCCCTCCACTTT. The chain has TRBV7-9 and TRBJ1-6; 9 nucleotides line up with TRBD1. CDR3 length: 15 residues. CDR1 is SEHNR and CDR2 is FQNEAQ in the germline V gene (reference sequence).

The gene calls are TRBV9 and TRBJ2-1; 12 nucleotides align to TRBD2. Trimming took 2 bases from V and 3 from J; bases not matched to a gene: 0. The CDR3 runs to 15 residues. The V gene's germline CDR1 is SGDLS and CDR2 YYNGEE. This CDR3 reads CASSVGLAGYNEQFF. CDR3 DNA sequence: TGTGCCAGCAGCGTGGGACTAGCGGGCTACAATGAGCAGTTCTTC.

The genes are TRBV5-1 and TRBJ2-6, with D possibly being TRBD1 (5 bases). This CDR3 comprises 16 residues. Trimming stripped 3 bases from V and 0 bases from J, with 10 bases between. The germline V gene has CDR1 SGHRS and CDR2 YFSETQ. The CDR3 DNA follows: TGCGCCAGCAGCTCACGACAGAGCTCTGGGGCCAACGTCCTGACTTTC. This gives the protein CASSSRQSSGANVLTF.